Sequencing of this T cell receptor (beta chain) was carried out in a study of T cells in Graves' hyperthyroidism and ophthalmopathy. The CDR3 length is 20 residues. V lost 0 bases to trimming and J lost 0 bases, with 18 bases between them. CDR1 LGHNA and CDR2 YSLEER come from the germline V gene. There were TCR beta CDR3 regions amplified from RNA transcripts. Carried out on the TCR CDR3, a first-round RT-PCR used the HTBI primer set. TCRdb independently ran MiXCR on the multiplex PCR reads; one entry per CDR3 protein. The sample includes around 570,000 distinct CDR3 sequences, roughly 21% of them seen just once. Ophthalmopathy patients showed a Clinical Activity Score of at least 3, NOSPECS grade of at least 4 and duration under 3 months. Fresh 10 ml peripheral blood yielded PBMCs.

The TCR sequence derives from a middle-aged man with Graves' ophthalmopathy. The sequencing sample was made of blood. This chain uses TRBV4-3 with TRBJ2-6; D call uncertain. CDR3 bases: TGCGCCAGCAGCCAAGATAAGAGTACACAGTTCGGCTCTGGGGCCAACGTCCTGACTTTC. Its translation is CASSQDKSTQFGSGANVLTF.